This TCR beta chain came from a study of early T cells in non-severe SARS-CoV-2 infection. Whole-study findings and limits: A preference for anti-spike CD8 responses marked VDJdb matching, which missed private and CD4 specificities.

Molecules of cDNA were individually given unique molecular identifiers that were attached to them. TCRdb ran MiXCR on the 5' RACE reads and lists one entry per CDR3 protein. This table has 40,000 to 55,000 distinct CDR3 sequences, 3% to 4% appearing once. This CDR3 has 13 residues. The V end lost 0 bases, the J end lost 5 bases, and 9 bases lay between the germline ends. Germline loops: CDR1 SQVTM, CDR2 ANQGSEA. This clonotype occurred many times. No antigen is known for it. V gene TRBV29-1 combines with J gene TRBJ2-3; D is unresolved. The receptor's source is an adult who was a healthcare worker with PCR-confirmed SARS-CoV-2 infection or an uninfected control (not recorded which). The sample taken for sequencing was whole blood. The CDR3 sequence is CSVEEGPGDTQYF. The CDR3 DNA reads TGCAGCGTTGAAGAAGGCCCGGGAGATACGCAGTATTTT.